Shown below are 21 T cell receptor beta chains from a single sample sequenced in a study of T cell responses to AZD1222 COVID-19 vaccine (dated by TCRdb to about 2021). Per the publication, the time point label means: about 28 days (+/-7) after the second vaccine dose. Read against the paper, the sample's treatment or condition label means: meningococcal conjugate vaccine given as trial control. The library was obtained by the immunoSEQ multiplex PCR assay. TCRdb's version of the immuneACCESS table is confined to in-frame rearrangements and falls short of the full clone set. An unresolved V gene accounts for under half of the shortfall where checked; the remainder is of unknown origin. This sample is represented by around 130,000 clones; 90% of them were singletons. Jointly, the top ten make up roughly 4.2% of the sample. This specimen was peripheral blood, taken 28 days after the second dose of the MenACWY control vaccine. These receptors came from an adult who received the MenACWY meningococcal vaccine as a control.

The chain is built from TRBV9 and TRBJ2-1; a possible D gene is TRBD2 (5 bases). The CDR3 has 16 amino acids. The germline V gene encodes CDR1 SGDLS and CDR2 YYNGEE. Trimming took 0 bases from V and 0 from J, leaving 10 bases between them. The CDR3 DNA reads as TGTGCCAGCAGCGTAGCCGGTGGGAGCTCCTACAATGAGCAGTTCTTC. Protein sequence: CASSVAGGSSYNEQFF.

The rearrangement joins TRBV19 to TRBJ1-2; D gene ambiguous. The V and J ends lost 3 bases and 3 bases respectively, with 8 bases between them. Germline assignment: CDR1 LNHDA and CDR2 SQIVND (reference sequence). This CDR3 is built from 13 residues. For the CDR3, the DNA is TGTGCCAGTAGTATCGACGGCCACTATGGCTACACCTTC. Protein: CASSIDGHYGYTF.

Comment on this clone: Other DNA sequences in the same sample also yield this CDR3. J is TRBJ1-1 and V is TRBV7-2; maybe TRBD1 (5 bases). CDR1 and CDR2 (germline): SGHTA, FQGNSA. The CDR3 sequence is 14 residues long. Trimming shortened V by 8 bases and J by 0 bases, and 13 bases separated the two germline ends. DNA for the CDR3: TGTGCCAGCTCCTTTCAGGGAATGAACACTGAAGCTTTCTTT. The encoded protein is CASSFQGMNTEAFF.

Written as DNA, the CDR3 is TGTGCCTGGAGTCCAGTCCGAGAGACCCAGTACTTC. Its protein product is CAWSPVRETQYF. The chain recombines TRBV30 with TRBJ2-5; D unresolved. The CDR3 loop spans 12 amino acids. The germline V gene has CDR1 GTSNPN and CDR2 SVGIG (reference sequence). Trimming took off 2 bases at V and 4 bases at J, with 8 bases between the two ends. The full variable domain, with the rest looked up from reference TRBV30 and TRBJ2-5, is SQTIHQWPATLVQPVGSPLSLECTVEGTSNPNLYWYRQAAGRGLQLLFYSVGIGQISSEVPQNLSASRPQDRQFILSSKKLLLSDSGFYLCAWSPVRETQYFGPGTRLLVL.

The chain joins TRBV5-1 to TRBJ1-2, with a possible D match to TRBD1 (6 bases). Trimming pared 0 bases from V and 4 bases from J, leaving 10 bases between. CDR1 is SGHRS and CDR2 is YFSETQ in the germline V gene. The CDR3 is 14 amino acids. The CDR3 DNA follows: TGCGCCAGCAGCTTGGACAGGGCCCCCTATGGCTACACCTTC. Amino acids: CASSLDRAPYGYTF.

The rearrangement joins TRBV5-1 to TRBJ2-5; D might be TRBD1 (6 bases). V was cut by 0 bases and J by 4 bases, with 13 bases left in between. Germline CDR1 reads SGHRS; CDR2 reads YFSETQ. The CDR3 length is 15 residues. The CDR3 DNA reads TGCGCCAGCAGCTTGGCTGGACAGCAGGTAGAGACCCAGTACTTC. It yields the protein CASSLAGQQVETQYF.

V usage is TRBV29-1 and J usage is TRBJ1-2; 9 bases map to TRBD1. The CDR3 runs to 14 residues. With 3 bases clipped from V and 5 bases from J, the junction kept 7 bases outside the gene matches. Germline V gene sequence: CDR1 SQVTM, CDR2 ANQGSEA. The DNA of the CDR3 is TGCAGCGTTGACCGACAGGGGGTAAAATATGGCTACACCTTC. This codes for CSVDRQGVKYGYTF. Based on the CDR3 plus reference TRBV29-1 and TRBJ1-2, the full variable domain is SAVISQKPSRDICQRGTSLTIQCQVDSQVTMMFWYRQQPGQSLTLIATANQGSEATYESGFVIDKFPISRPNLTFSTLTVSNMSPEDSSIYLCSVDRQGVKYGYTFGSGTRLTVV.

The chain carries TRBV2 and TRBJ1-5; no clear D gene. The CDR3 contains 15 residues. Trimming removed 2 bases from V and 4 bases from J, with 12 bases in between. Germline lookup yields CDR1 SNHLY and CDR2 FYNNEI. CDR3 sequence: CASSENQASNQPQHF. The DNA for the CDR3 is TGTGCCAGCAGTGAAAACCAAGCTAGTAATCAGCCCCAGCATTTT. The variable domain in full, with the rest retrieved from reference TRBV2 and TRBJ1-5, is EPEVTQTPSHQVTQMGQEVILRCVPISNHLYFYWYRQILGQKVEFLVSFYNNEISEKSEIFDDQFSVERPDGSNFTLKIRSTKLEDSAMYFCASSENQASNQPQHFGDGTRLSIL.

The chain has TRBV2 and TRBJ1-6, with 9 positions matching TRBD1. V was pared by 4 bases and J by 8 bases, with 9 bases of the junction left unmatched. The CDR3 runs to 16 residues. Looked up from germline, CDR1 is SNHLY and CDR2 is FYNNEI. The CDR3 sequence is CASSVPRDRVDSPLHF. CDR3 coding DNA: TGTGCCAGCAGTGTCCCCCGGGACAGGGTTGATTCACCCCTCCACTTT. Drawing the rest from reference TRBV2 and TRBJ1-6, the complete variable domain is EPEVTQTPSHQVTQMGQEVILRCVPISNHLYFYWYRQILGQKVEFLVSFYNNEISEKSEIFDDQFSVERPDGSNFTLKIRSTKLEDSAMYFCASSVPRDRVDSPLHFGNGTRLTVT.

V usage is TRBV6-2 or TRBV6-3 and J usage is TRBJ2-1, with 13 bases that match TRBD2. The CDR3 has 17 residues. Unmatched junction bases numbered 11, after V lost 3 bases and J lost 9 bases. Germline CDR1 is MNHEY and CDR2 is SVGEGT. The DNA of the CDR3 is TGTGCCAGCAGTTATCACCGACTAGCGGGGGGCAAGGTTGAGCAGTTCTTC. This translates into CASSYHRLAGGKVEQFF.

The chain couples TRBV6-1 to TRBJ2-2; 11 nucleotides line up with TRBD2. The junction had 5 bases not matched to a gene; V was cut back by 4 bases and J by 1 base. The germline V gene has CDR1 MNHNS and CDR2 SASEGT. This CDR3 has 17 residues. The CDR3 loop reads CASSAFSGRVNTGELFF. The CDR3 DNA reads TGTGCCAGCAGTGCTTTTAGCGGGAGGGTGAACACCGGGGAGCTGTTTTTT.

The chain links TRBV4-2 to TRBJ2-3; 8 bases agree with TRBD2. The CDR3 runs 17 residues. Germline V gene data show CDR1 as LGHNA and CDR2 as YNFKEQ. V dropped 1 base and J dropped 1; count of bases not matched to a gene: 7. CDR3 DNA: TGTGCCAGCAGCCAAGGGGAGAGCGGGAGTGGCACAGATACGCAGTATTTT. Its translation: CASSQGESGSGTDTQYF.

This clone occurred once. This rearrangement joins TRBV27 to TRBJ2-6, with a tentative D call TRBD2 (6 bases). Germline assignment: CDR1 MNHEY and CDR2 SMNVEV (reference sequence). Trimming stripped 4 bases from V and 2 bases from J, with 30 bases between. This CDR3 is built from 22 residues. Written as DNA, the CDR3 is TGTGCCAGCAGTTCCCACGGACTACGTCCCTCTGAAGTGGCGGCTGGGGCCAACGTCCTGACTTTC. This codes for CASSSHGLRPSEVAAGANVLTF.

The chain is built from TRBV10-2 and TRBJ1-5, with D perhaps matching TRBD1 (5 bases). CDR3 length equals 15 residues. Germline-derived CDR1 and CDR2 are WSHSY and SAAADI. Between the trimmed V and J ends, which lost 6 bases and 4 bases, there was a span of 16 bases. The CDR3 loop is CASRPGTDPNQPQHF. CDR3 in DNA: TGCGCCAGCAGGCCCGGGACCGATCCTAATCAGCCCCAGCATTTT.

The gene calls are TRBV3-1 (or the pseudogene TRBV3-2) and TRBJ1-2; D is possibly TRBD1 (6 bases). Germline CDR1 is LGHDT and CDR2 is YNNKEL (reference sequence). V lost 0 bases and J 2 bases, leaving 7 bases between the germline ends. CDR3 length: 14 amino acids. As DNA, the CDR3 is TGTGCCAGCAGCCAAGAAAGGGGGAACTATGGCTACACCTTC. This gives the protein CASSQERGNYGYTF.

This chain connects TRBV7-8 to TRBJ1-1, with D perhaps matching TRBD1 (5 bases). The germline V gene has CDR1 SGHVS and CDR2 FQNEAQ. CDR3 size: 13 residues. V lost 3 bases, J lost 2 bases, and 7 bases lay in between. The CDR3 region is CASSLRGNTEAFF. As DNA, the CDR3 is TGTGCCAGCAGCTTGAGGGGAAACACTGAAGCTTTCTTT.

The table lists this clone with a count of one. The J gene is TRBJ2-7, the V gene TRBV28; D remains unclear. The V and J ends lost 8 bases and 1 base respectively, with 18 bases between them. Germline V CDR1 and CDR2: MDHEN, SYDVKM. The CDR3 runs 15 residues. DNA for the CDR3: TGTGCCAGCGGCCTCCGACAAGTGGGGTCCTACGAGCAGTACTTC. This gives the protein CASGLRQVGSYEQYF.

This chain joins TRBV7-8 and TRBJ2-1; D may be TRBD1 (5 bases). CDR3 length equals 15 residues. Germline assignment: CDR1 SGHVS and CDR2 FQNEAQ. Trimming shortened V by 5 bases and J by 3 bases, and 14 bases separated the two germline ends. The CDR3: CASSPIRGLYNEQFF. CDR3 DNA: TGTGCCAGCAGCCCCATTAGGGGCCTCTACAATGAGCAGTTCTTC.

The rearrangement links TRBV6-5 to TRBJ1-1; 7 bases match TRBD1. The germline gives CDR1 MNHEY, CDR2 SVGAGI. The CDR3 extends over 14 amino acids. Trimming cost V 7 bases and J 6 bases; bases outside gene matches: 11. For the CDR3, the DNA is TGTGCCAGCACACACACAGGGGCGGTGGCTGAAGCTTTCTTT. This codes for CASTHTGAVAEAFF.

The chain is built from TRBV4-2 and TRBJ1-5; 10 bases are a match to TRBD1. This CDR3 comprises 16 residues. Germline assignment: CDR1 LGHNA and CDR2 YNFKEQ. The ends lost 0 bases at V and 4 bases at J; junction bases unmatched: 3. The CDR3: CASSQDRDRGNQPQHF. CDR3 sequence (DNA): TGTGCCAGCAGCCAAGACCGGGACAGGGGTAATCAGCCCCAGCATTTT.

V and J are TRBV5-1 and TRBJ1-3, with D possibly TRBD1 on 5 matching bases. Trimming shortened V by 4 bases and J by 0 bases, and 11 bases separated the two germline ends. This CDR3 comprises 15 residues. CDR1 and CDR2 from the germline V gene are SGHRS and YFSETQ. CDR3 coding DNA: TGCGCCAGCAGCATAGGGCAGGGCTCTGGAAACACCATATATTTT. It encodes CASSIGQGSGNTIYF.